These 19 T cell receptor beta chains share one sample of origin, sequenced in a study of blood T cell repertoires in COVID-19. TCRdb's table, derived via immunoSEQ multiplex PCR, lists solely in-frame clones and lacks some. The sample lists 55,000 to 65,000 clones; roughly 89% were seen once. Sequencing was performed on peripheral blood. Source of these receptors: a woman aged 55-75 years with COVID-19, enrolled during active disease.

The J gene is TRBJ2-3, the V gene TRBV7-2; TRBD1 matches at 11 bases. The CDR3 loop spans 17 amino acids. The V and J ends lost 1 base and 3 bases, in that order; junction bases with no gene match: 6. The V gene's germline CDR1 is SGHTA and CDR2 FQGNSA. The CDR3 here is CASSLVGQGAPTDTQYF. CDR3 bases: TGTGCCAGCAGCTTAGTCGGACAGGGGGCCCCAACAGATACGCAGTATTTT.

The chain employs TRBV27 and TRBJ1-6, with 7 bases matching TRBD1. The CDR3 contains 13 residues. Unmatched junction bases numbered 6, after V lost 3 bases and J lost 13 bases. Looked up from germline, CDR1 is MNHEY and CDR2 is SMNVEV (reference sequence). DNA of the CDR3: TGTGCCAGCAGTTTTGGAGGGGGCCCCCCCCTCCACTTT. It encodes CASSFGGGPPLHF.

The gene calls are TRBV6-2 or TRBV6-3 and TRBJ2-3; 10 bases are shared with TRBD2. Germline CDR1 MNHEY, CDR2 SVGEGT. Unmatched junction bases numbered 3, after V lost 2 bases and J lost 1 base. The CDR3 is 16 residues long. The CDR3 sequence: CASSYRLAGGTDTQYF. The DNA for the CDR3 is TGTGCCAGCAGTTACAGGCTAGCGGGGGGCACAGATACGCAGTATTTT.

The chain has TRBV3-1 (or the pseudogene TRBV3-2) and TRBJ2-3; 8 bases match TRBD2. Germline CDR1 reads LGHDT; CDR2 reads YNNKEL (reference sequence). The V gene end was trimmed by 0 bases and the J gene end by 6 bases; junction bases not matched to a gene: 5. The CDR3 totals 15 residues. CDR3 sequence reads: CASSQDAAGADTQYF. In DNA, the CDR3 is TGTGCCAGCAGCCAAGATGCAGCGGGAGCGGATACGCAGTATTTT.

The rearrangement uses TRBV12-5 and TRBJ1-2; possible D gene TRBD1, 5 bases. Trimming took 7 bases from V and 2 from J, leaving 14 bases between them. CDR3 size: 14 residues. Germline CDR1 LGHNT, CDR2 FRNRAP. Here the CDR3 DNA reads TGTGCTAGTGCCCTGAACGCAGGGAACTATGGCTACACCTTC. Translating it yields CASALNAGNYGYTF.

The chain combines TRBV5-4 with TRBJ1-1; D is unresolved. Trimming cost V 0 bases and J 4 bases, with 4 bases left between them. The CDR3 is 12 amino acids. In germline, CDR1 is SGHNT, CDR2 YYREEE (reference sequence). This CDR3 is CASSLGVTEAFF. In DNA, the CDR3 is TGTGCCAGCAGCTTGGGAGTCACTGAAGCTTTCTTT. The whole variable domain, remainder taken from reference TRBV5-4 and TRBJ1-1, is ETGVTQSPTHLIKTRGQQVTLRCSSQSGHNTVSWYQQALGQGPQFIFQYYREEENGRGNFPPRFSGLQFPNYSSELNVNALELDDSALYLCASSLGVTEAFFGQGTRLTVV.

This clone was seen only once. The CDR3 sequence: CASSQDDRQAYGYTF. As DNA, the CDR3 is TGCGCCAGCAGCCAAGACGATCGACAGGCCTATGGCTACACCTTC. The genes are TRBV4-3 and TRBJ1-2; the D gene is possibly TRBD1 (6 bases). V was pared by 0 bases and J by 4 bases, with 12 bases between. CDR3 size: 15 residues. Germline CDR1 is LGHNA and CDR2 is YSLEER.

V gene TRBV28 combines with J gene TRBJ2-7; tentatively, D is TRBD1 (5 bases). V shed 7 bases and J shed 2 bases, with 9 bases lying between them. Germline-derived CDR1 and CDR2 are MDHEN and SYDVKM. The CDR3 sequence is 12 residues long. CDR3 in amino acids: CASTRAPYEQYF. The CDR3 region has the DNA TGTGCCAGCACCAGGGCTCCCTACGAGCAGTACTTC. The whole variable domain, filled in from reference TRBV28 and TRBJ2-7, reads DVKVTQSSRYLVKRTGEKVFLECVQDMDHENMFWYRQDPGLGLRLIYFSYDVKMKEKGDIPEGYSVSREKKERFSLILESASTNQTSMYLCASTRAPYEQYFGPGTRLTVT.

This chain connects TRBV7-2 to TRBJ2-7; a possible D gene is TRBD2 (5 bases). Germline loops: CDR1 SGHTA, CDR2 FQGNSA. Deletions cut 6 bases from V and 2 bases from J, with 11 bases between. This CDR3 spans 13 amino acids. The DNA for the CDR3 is TGTGCCAGCAGTTCCAGCGGTCCCTACGAGCAGTACTTC. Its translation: CASSSSGPYEQYF.

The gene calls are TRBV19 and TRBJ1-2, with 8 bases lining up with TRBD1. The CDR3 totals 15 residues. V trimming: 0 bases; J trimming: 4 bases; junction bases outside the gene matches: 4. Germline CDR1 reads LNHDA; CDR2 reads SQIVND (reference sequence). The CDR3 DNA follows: TGTGCCAGTAGTATAGAGTCCAGGGGGCTCTATGGCTACACCTTC. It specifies CASSIESRGLYGYTF.

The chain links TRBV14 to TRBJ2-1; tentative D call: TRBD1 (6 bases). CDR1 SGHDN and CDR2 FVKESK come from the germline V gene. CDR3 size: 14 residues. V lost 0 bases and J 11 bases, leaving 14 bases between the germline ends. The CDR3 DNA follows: TGTGCCAGCAGCCAAGATCTTTCGGGACACCAGCAGTTCTTC. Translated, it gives CASSQDLSGHQQFF. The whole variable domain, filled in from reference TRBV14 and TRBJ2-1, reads EAGVTQFPSHSVIEKGQTVTLRCDPISGHDNLYWYRRVMGKEIKFLLHFVKESKQDESGMPNNRFLAERTGGTYSTLKVQPAELEDSGVYFCASSQDLSGHQQFFGPGTRLTVL.

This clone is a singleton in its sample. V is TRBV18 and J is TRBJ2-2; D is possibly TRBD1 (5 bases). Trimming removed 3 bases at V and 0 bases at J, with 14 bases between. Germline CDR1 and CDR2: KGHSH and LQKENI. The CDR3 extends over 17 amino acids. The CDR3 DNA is TGTGCCAGCTCACCCCCAAATGGACATTCGAACACCGGGGAGCTGTTTTTT. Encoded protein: CASSPPNGHSNTGELFF.

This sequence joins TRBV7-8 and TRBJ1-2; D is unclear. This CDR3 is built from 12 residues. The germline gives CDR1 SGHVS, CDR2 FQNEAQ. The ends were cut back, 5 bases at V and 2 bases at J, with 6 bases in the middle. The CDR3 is CASSTRNYGYTF. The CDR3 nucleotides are TGTGCCAGCAGCACCCGGAACTATGGCTACACCTTC. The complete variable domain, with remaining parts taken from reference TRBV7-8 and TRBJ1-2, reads GAGVSQSPRYKVAKRGQDVALRCDPISGHVSLFWYQQALGQGPEFLTYFQNEAQLDKSGLPSDRFFAERPEGSVSTLKIQRTQQEDSAVYLCASSTRNYGYTFGSGTRLTVV.

CDR3 bases: TGTGCCAGCAGTTTATCGGACAATGAGCAGTTCTTC. It is translated as CASSLSDNEQFF. V is TRBV28 and J is TRBJ2-1; D gene ambiguous. This CDR3 contains 12 residues. V lost 1 base to trimming and J lost 5 bases, with 3 bases between them. CDR1 is MDHEN, CDR2 SYDVKM, per germline.

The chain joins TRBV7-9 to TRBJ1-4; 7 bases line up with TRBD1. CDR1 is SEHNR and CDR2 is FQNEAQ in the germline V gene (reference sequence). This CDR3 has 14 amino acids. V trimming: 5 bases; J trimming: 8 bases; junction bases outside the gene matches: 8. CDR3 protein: CASSPGQRGEKLFF. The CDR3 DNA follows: TGTGCCAGCAGCCCGGGACAGCGAGGGGAAAAACTGTTTTTT.

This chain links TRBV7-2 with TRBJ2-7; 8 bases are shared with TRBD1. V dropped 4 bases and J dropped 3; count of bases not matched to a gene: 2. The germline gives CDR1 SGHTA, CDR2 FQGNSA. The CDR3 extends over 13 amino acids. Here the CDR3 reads CASSSTGGYEQYF. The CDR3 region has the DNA TGTGCCAGCAGCTCTACAGGGGGCTACGAGCAGTACTTC.

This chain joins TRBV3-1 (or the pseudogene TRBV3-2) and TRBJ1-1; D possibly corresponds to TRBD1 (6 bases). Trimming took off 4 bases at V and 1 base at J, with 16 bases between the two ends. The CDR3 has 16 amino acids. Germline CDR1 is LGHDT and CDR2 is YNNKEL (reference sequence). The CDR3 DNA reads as TGTGCCAGCAGCCTACGCCGGGGGGCGGAGAACACTGAAGCTTTCTTT. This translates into CASSLRRGAENTEAFF.

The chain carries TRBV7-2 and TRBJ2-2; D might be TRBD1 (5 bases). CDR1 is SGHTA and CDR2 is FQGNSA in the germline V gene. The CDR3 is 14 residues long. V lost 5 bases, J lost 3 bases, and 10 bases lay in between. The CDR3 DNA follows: TGTGCCAGCAGCCCCAGGGTGGACACCGGGGAGCTGTTTTTT. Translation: CASSPRVDTGELFF.

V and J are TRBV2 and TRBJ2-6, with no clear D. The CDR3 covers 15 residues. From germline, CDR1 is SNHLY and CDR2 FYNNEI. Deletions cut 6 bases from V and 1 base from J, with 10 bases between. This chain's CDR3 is CASRPDTSGANVLTF. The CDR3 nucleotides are TGTGCCAGCAGGCCCGATACTTCTGGGGCCAACGTCCTGACTTTC.